The 17 T cell receptor beta chains presented below share a single source sample, sequenced in a study of T cell responses to AZD1222 COVID-19 vaccine. The repertoire was sequenced with immunoSEQ multiplex PCR; TCRdb's copy has only in-frame clones and lacks some. The sample holds over 130,000 clones; more than 90% are singletons and the top ten take approximately 5.4%. The starting material was peripheral blood, obtained on day 0 of AZD1222 vaccination. These receptors all stem from an adult in good health.

V gene TRBV18 combines with J gene TRBJ2-1, with D uncertain. CDR1 KGHSH and CDR2 LQKENI come from the germline V gene. CDR3 length: 14 residues. V was cut by 0 bases and J by 3 bases, with 6 bases left in between. This chain's CDR3 is CASSPPGSYNEQFF. In DNA, the CDR3 is TGTGCCAGCTCACCACCGGGAAGCTACAATGAGCAGTTCTTC.

The J gene is TRBJ1-1, the V gene TRBV29-1, with D hard to call. The CDR3 is made up of 10 amino acids. The V end was cut by 3 bases, the J end by 10 bases, with 9 bases between. The germline gives CDR1 SQVTM, CDR2 ANQGSEA. CDR3: CSVDRGRAFF. In DNA, the CDR3 is TGCAGCGTTGATCGGGGTCGAGCTTTCTTT.

J is TRBJ1-2 and V is TRBV5-1, with D uncertain. The V gene lost 4 bases and the J gene lost 8 bases, with 9 bases spanning the gap. CDR3 length: 11 amino acids. In germline, CDR1 is SGHRS, CDR2 YFSETQ. The CDR3 is CASSNERGYTF. CDR3 in DNA: TGCGCCAGCAGCAACGAGAGAGGCTACACCTTC.

This chain uses TRBV2 with TRBJ2-3, with 10 bases aligning to TRBD2. The CDR3 length is 18 residues. Germline CDR1 reads SNHLY; CDR2 reads FYNNEI. Trimming cost V 2 bases and J 0 bases; bases outside gene matches: 8. The CDR3: CASSEMPTSGDSTDTQYF. The CDR3 DNA sequence: TGTGCCAGCAGTGAAATGCCCACTAGCGGGGATAGCACAGATACGCAGTATTTT.

This clone was detected a few times. The rearrangement joins TRBV7-2 to TRBJ1-6; no clear D. The CDR3 has 14 residues. From germline, CDR1 is SGHTA and CDR2 FQGNSA. The ends were cut back, 1 base at V and 7 bases at J, with 8 bases in the middle. In DNA, the CDR3 is TGTGCCAGCAGCTTAGGACCCTCCAATTCACCCCTCCACTTT. It specifies CASSLGPSNSPLHF.

This clone was found a few times. The chain employs TRBV5-1 and TRBJ2-7; possible D gene TRBD2, 6 bases. The germline CDR1 and CDR2 sequences are SGHRS and YFSETQ. This CDR3 spans 18 amino acids. V was shortened by 4 bases and J by 5 bases, with 28 bases between the two germline ends. The CDR3 DNA reads TGCGCCAGCAGCCCCACTATAAGCGGGCTCGTCTGGGGCGACGAGCAGTACTTC. Amino acid sequence: CASSPTISGLVWGDEQYF.

A few counts support this clone. This chain links TRBV7-9 with TRBJ2-7; tentative D call: TRBD2 (6 bases). Germline V gene lookup returns CDR1 SEHNR and CDR2 FQNEAQ (reference sequence). The CDR3 sequence is 13 residues long. The ends were cut back, 1 base at V and 5 bases at J, with 9 bases in the middle. CDR3 sequence reads: CASSLDGGDEQYF. The CDR3 DNA reads TGTGCCAGCAGCTTAGATGGCGGGGACGAGCAGTACTTC.

V is TRBV19 and J is TRBJ1-2, with 10 positions matching TRBD1. J was trimmed by 2 bases and V by 3 bases; bases with no gene match: 6. Per the germline V gene, CDR1 is LNHDA and CDR2 is SQIVND (reference sequence). This CDR3 is built from 16 residues. CDR3 sequence: CASSMWDRGANYGYTF. The CDR3, as DNA: TGTGCCAGTAGTATGTGGGACAGGGGCGCCAACTATGGCTACACCTTC.

The V gene is TRBV7-9, the J gene TRBJ2-5; D might be TRBD2 (5 bases). This CDR3 has 13 residues. V lost 2 bases to trimming and J lost 5 bases, with 9 bases between them. The germline gives CDR1 SEHNR, CDR2 FQNEAQ (reference sequence). The CDR3 DNA reads as TGTGCCAGCAGCTTAAGTAGCGCGGAGACCCAGTACTTC. It is translated as CASSLSSAETQYF.

This chain connects TRBV11-2 to TRBJ1-5; 8 bases line up with TRBD1. The CDR3 extends over 16 amino acids. CDR1 is SGHAT, CDR2 FQNNGV, per germline. J was trimmed by 1 base and V by 5 bases; bases with no gene match: 7. CDR3 in amino acids: CASSATGGMSNQPQHF. CDR3 in DNA: TGTGCCAGCAGCGCCACAGGGGGGATGAGCAATCAGCCCCAGCATTTT.

This rearrangement joins TRBV2 to TRBJ1-1; D remains unclear. The CDR3 loop spans 15 amino acids. V lost 7 bases, J lost 3 bases, and 18 bases lay in between. Per germline, CDR1 SNHLY and CDR2 FYNNEI. CDR3 residues: CASNLNSGGYTEAFF. CDR3 nucleotides: TGTGCCAGCAATCTGAACAGTGGCGGCTACACTGAAGCTTTCTTT. Drawing the rest from reference TRBV2 and TRBJ1-1, the complete variable domain is EPEVTQTPSHQVTQMGQEVILRCVPISNHLYFYWYRQILGQKVEFLVSFYNNEISEKSEIFDDQFSVERPDGSNFTLKIRSTKLEDSAMYFCASNLNSGGYTEAFFGQGTRLTVV.

The chain has TRBV6-5 and TRBJ2-7; maybe TRBD1 (6 bases). There are 13 residues in the CDR3. The germline V gene encodes CDR1 MNHEY and CDR2 SVGAGI. The ends were cut back, 5 bases at V and 2 bases at J, with 10 bases in the middle. The CDR3 sequence is CASSTGLPYEQYF. The DNA for the CDR3 is TGTGCCAGCAGTACAGGGTTGCCCTACGAGCAGTACTTC.

This chain connects TRBV5-1 to TRBJ1-2; D unclear. From germline, CDR1 is SGHRS and CDR2 YFSETQ. CDR3 length equals 15 residues. V lost 0 bases, J lost 7 bases, and 16 bases lay in between. The CDR3 sequence: CASSLEPGLSPGYTF. The CDR3 DNA reads TGCGCCAGCAGCTTGGAACCGGGTCTTTCGCCTGGCTACACCTTC.

In regard to this clone: Other DNA variants within this sample encode the same CDR3. This chain uses TRBV15 with TRBJ2-3, with 10 nucleotides matching TRBD2. The trim removed 3 bases at V and 2 bases at J, leaving 5 bases unmatched. The CDR3 runs 16 residues. Germline V gene lookup returns CDR1 LNHNV and CDR2 YYDKDF (reference sequence). The CDR3 DNA sequence: TGTGCCACCAGCAGGGTAGCGGGGGGACTCACAGATACGCAGTATTTT. Amino acids: CATSRVAGGLTDTQYF.

This clone is a singleton in its sample. This rearrangement joins TRBV29-1 to TRBJ1-4; possibly TRBD1 for D (5 bases). V dropped 6 bases and J dropped 0 bases, with 11 bases sitting between them. The CDR3 sequence is 14 residues long. CDR1 and CDR2 from the germline V gene are SQVTM and ANQGSEA. The CDR3: CSVGGSSTNEKLFF. For the CDR3, the DNA is TGCAGCGTGGGGGGTTCCTCAACTAATGAAAAACTGTTTTTT.

The CDR3 protein is CASSFTYSSNQPQHF. The CDR3 coding sequence is TGTGCCAGCAGTTTTACATACAGTAGCAATCAGCCCCAGCATTTT. The V and J genes are TRBV27 and TRBJ1-5; unclear D gene. The CDR3 sequence is 15 residues long. Germline CDR1 is MNHEY and CDR2 is SMNVEV (reference sequence). Trimming took off 3 bases at V and 0 bases at J, with 9 bases between the two ends.

This chain links TRBV5-6 with TRBJ1-5; D uncertain. Germline CDR1 and CDR2: SGHDT and YYEEEE. The germline V and J ends were trimmed by 2 bases and 6 bases, with 15 bases remaining between them. CDR3 length: 15 amino acids. In DNA, the CDR3 is TGTGCCAGCAGCTTTGCGGACCGAGGCACTCAGCCCCAGCATTTT. It yields the protein CASSFADRGTQPQHF.